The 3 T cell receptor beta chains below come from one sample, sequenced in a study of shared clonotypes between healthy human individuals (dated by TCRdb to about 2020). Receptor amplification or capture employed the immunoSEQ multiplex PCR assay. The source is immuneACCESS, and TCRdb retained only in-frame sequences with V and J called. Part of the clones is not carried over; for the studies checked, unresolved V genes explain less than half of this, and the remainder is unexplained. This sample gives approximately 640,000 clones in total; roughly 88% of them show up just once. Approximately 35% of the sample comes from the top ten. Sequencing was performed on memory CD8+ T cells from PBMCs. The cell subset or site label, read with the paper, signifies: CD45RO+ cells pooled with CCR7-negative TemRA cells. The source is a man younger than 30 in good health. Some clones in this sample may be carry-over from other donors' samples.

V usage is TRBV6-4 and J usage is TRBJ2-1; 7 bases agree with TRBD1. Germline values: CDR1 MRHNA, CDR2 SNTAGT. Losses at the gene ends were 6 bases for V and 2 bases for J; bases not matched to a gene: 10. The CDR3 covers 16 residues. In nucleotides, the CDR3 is TGTGCCAGCAGCACACAGGGGACCAGCCCCTACAATGAGCAGTTCTTC. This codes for CASSTQGTSPYNEQFF.

CDR3 region: CASSVAPAQGRGNEQFF. The CDR3 DNA reads as TGTGCCAGCAGCGTAGCTCCCGCACAGGGAAGGGGCAATGAGCAGTTCTTC. The V gene is TRBV9, the J gene TRBJ2-1; perhaps TRBD1 as D (6 bases). This CDR3 contains 17 residues. V was cut by 0 bases and J by 6 bases, with 19 bases left in between. Germline loops: CDR1 SGDLS, CDR2 YYNGEE.

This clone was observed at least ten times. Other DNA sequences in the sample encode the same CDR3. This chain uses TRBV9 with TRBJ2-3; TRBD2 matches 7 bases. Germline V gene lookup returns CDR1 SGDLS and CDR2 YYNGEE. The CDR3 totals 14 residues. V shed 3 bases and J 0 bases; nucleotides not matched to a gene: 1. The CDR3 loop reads CASSASGSTDTQYF. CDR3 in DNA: TGTGCCAGCAGCGCTAGCGGTAGCACAGATACGCAGTATTTT.